The next 30 T cell receptor beta chains were all read from a single sample in a study of T cells after yellow fever vaccination. TCRdb reanalysed the 5' RACE reads using MiXCR and keeps one entry per CDR3 protein. The sample lists 140,000 to 150,000 distinct CDR3 sequences, less than 8.5% occurring once. Sequences were derived from CD4+ T cells sorted from PBMCs, sampled 10 days after the yellow fever booster vaccination. Receptor source: a man aged 30 to 45 who received the YFV17D yellow fever vaccine.

This clonotype came up many times. This chain joins TRBV28 and TRBJ1-2; TRBD1 matches 9 bases. Trimming at V came to 6 bases and at J to 7 bases, leaving 9 bases not matched to a gene. Germline V gene data show CDR1 as MDHEN and CDR2 as SYDVKM. This CDR3 is 14 amino acids long. This chain's CDR3 is CASSSGQGIRGYTF. The CDR3, as DNA: TGTGCCAGCAGCTCAGGACAGGGGATTCGTGGCTACACCTTC.

This clonotype was counted many times. The J gene is TRBJ2-7, the V gene TRBV29-1, with 7 bases aligning to TRBD2. V gave up 4 bases and J gave up 4 bases; unmatched junction bases: 7. The CDR3 totals 13 residues. CDR1 SQVTM and CDR2 ANQGSEA come from the germline V gene. The CDR3 DNA follows: TGCAGCGTTGGGGGGGAGGGCCTGTACGAGCAGTACTTC. Encoded protein: CSVGGEGLYEQYF.

The V gene is TRBV5-1, the J gene TRBJ2-1; tentative D call: TRBD2 (5 bases). The length of the CDR3 is 17 residues. Germline CDR1 SGHRS, CDR2 YFSETQ. V gave up 4 bases and J gave up 0 bases, with 17 bases separating them. CDR3 sequence (DNA): TGCGCCAGCAGCCCAGTTTACCGGAGGACCTCCTACAATGAGCAGTTCTTC. Its protein is CASSPVYRRTSYNEQFF.

Comments on this clonotype: A clone one base away is much larger, so this may be a read error. The rearrangement uses TRBV12-3 or TRBV12-4 and TRBJ2-5; TRBD2 matches 11 bases. The CDR3 is made up of 16 amino acids. CDR3 loop: CGSSNTLAGGGETQYF. The CDR3 nucleotides read TGTGGCAGCAGTAACACGTTAGCGGGAGGGGGAGAGACCCAGTACTTC.

In its sample, this clonotype was seen once. It may be a read error: a sequence one base away is much more abundant. This chain joins TRBV15 and TRBJ2-5; maybe TRBD1 (5 bases). Germline V CDR1 and CDR2: LNHNV, YYDKDF (reference sequence). V lost 4 bases to trimming and J lost 3 bases, with 9 bases between them. The CDR3 runs to 13 residues. The CDR3 loop is CATSTFREETQYF. CDR3 nucleotides: TGTGCCACCAGCACCTTCAGGGAAGAGACCCAGTACTTC. The whole variable domain, remainder taken from reference TRBV15 and TRBJ2-5, is DAMVIQNPRYQVTQFGKPVTLSCSQTLNHNVMYWYQQKSSQAPKLLFHYYDKDFNNEADTPDNFQSRRPNTSFCFLDIRSPGLGDTAMYLCATSTFREETQYFGPGTRLLVL.

This clonotype was recorded many times. The genes are TRBV27 and TRBJ2-3; 7 nucleotides agree with TRBD1. The V gene's germline CDR1 is MNHEY and CDR2 SMNVEV (reference sequence). After removal of 5 bases from V and 0 bases from J, the junction contained 8 bases not matched to a gene. This CDR3 comprises 16 residues. This CDR3 is CASSPGQAASTDTQYF. The CDR3 region has the DNA TGTGCCAGCAGTCCCGGACAGGCCGCTAGCACAGATACGCAGTATTTT.

This clonotype was seen many times. J is TRBJ2-3 and V is TRBV29-1; 8 bases fit TRBD1. The CDR3 loop spans 14 amino acids. The V gene's germline CDR1 is SQVTM and CDR2 ANQGSEA. V shed 7 bases, J shed 2 bases, and the junction held 8 bases outside the gene matches. The CDR3 region has the DNA TGCAGCGCCAGGGACAGGAGAGTCACAGATACGCAGTATTTT. Amino acid sequence: CSARDRRVTDTQYF.

There are many counts of this clonotype. CDR3 DNA: TGTGCCTGGAGGCCCCGAGGGGTCTACGAGCAGTACTTC. Its protein is CAWRPRGVYEQYF. The J gene is TRBJ2-7, the V gene TRBV30; D may be TRBD1 or TRBD2 (5 bases each). V dropped 3 bases and J dropped 3 bases, with 12 bases sitting between them. This CDR3 has 13 amino acids. Germline values: CDR1 GTSNPN, CDR2 SVGIG (reference sequence).

J is TRBJ2-7 and V is TRBV4-2; D unclear. CDR1 and CDR2 (germline): LGHNA, YNFKEQ. CDR3 size: 12 residues. Between the trimmed V and J ends, which lost 8 bases and 5 bases, there was a span of 13 bases. This CDR3 is CASGPGLHEQYF. DNA for the CDR3: TGTGCCAGCGGCCCCGGGCTCCACGAGCAGTACTTC.

In DNA, the CDR3 is TGTGCCTGGAGGGCCGGCAGGGGGTTGGAAAAACTGTTTTTT. Protein sequence: CAWRAGRGLEKLFF. The J gene is TRBJ1-4, the V gene TRBV30, with 7 bases that match TRBD1. Germline-derived CDR1 and CDR2 are GTSNPN and SVGIG (reference sequence). V was clipped by 3 bases and J by 8 bases; unmatched bases: 9. The CDR3 has 14 amino acids.

The chain couples TRBV5-8 to TRBJ1-2; D gene ambiguous. Deletions cut 0 bases from V and 0 bases from J, with 9 bases between. Germline CDR1 and CDR2: SGHTS and YDEGEE. The length of the CDR3 is 15 residues. In DNA form, the CDR3 reads TGTGCCAGCAGCTTGGTTTTCAGTTCTAACTATGGCTACACCTTC. Its translation: CASSLVFSSNYGYTF.

Many counts were recorded for this clonotype. This chain joins TRBV4-3 and TRBJ2-1; the D is unclear. CDR1 LGHNA and CDR2 YSLEER come from the germline V gene. V was clipped by 0 bases and J by 0 bases, with 9 bases between them. The CDR3 has 16 amino acids. CDR3 bases: TGCGCCAGCAGCCAAGAACTGAATCCCTCCTACAATGAGCAGTTCTTC. Translating it yields CASSQELNPSYNEQFF.

Ten or more counts support this clonotype. V and J are TRBV5-1 and TRBJ2-7; D gene uncertain. V lost 1 base to trimming and J lost 0 bases, with 8 bases between them. This CDR3 region has 14 residues. Germline CDR1 SGHRS, CDR2 YFSETQ. Here the CDR3 DNA reads TGCGCCAGCAGCTTGACAGATAGCTCCTACGAGCAGTACTTC. This sequence encodes CASSLTDSSYEQYF.

In its sample, this clonotype was seen many times. The chain recombines TRBV20-1 with TRBJ2-1; a weak D match, TRBD2 (5 bases). Germline loops: CDR1 DFQATT, CDR2 SNEGSKA (reference sequence). This CDR3 contains 17 residues. Trimming pared 1 base from V and 4 bases from J, leaving 20 bases between. In DNA, the CDR3 is TGCAGTGCTAGAGGGGGAGAAGAGACCAGCTCTTACAATGAGCAGTTCTTC. Its translation: CSARGGEETSSYNEQFF.

This clonotype occurred many times. The genes are TRBV12-3 or TRBV12-4 and TRBJ2-7, with TRBD1 identical over 7 bases. V shed 6 bases, J shed 1 base, and the junction held 3 bases outside the gene matches. This CDR3 has 13 amino acids. This CDR3 reads CASSPGQSYEQYF. The CDR3 bases are TGTGCCAGCAGCCCGGGACAGTCCTACGAGCAGTACTTC.

This clonotype came up many times. The rearrangement joins TRBV5-5 to TRBJ2-2, with 10 bases lining up with TRBD2. The CDR3 extends over 17 amino acids. The germline CDR1 and CDR2 sequences are SGHKS and YYEKEE (reference sequence). J gave up 8 bases and V 1 base, and 11 bases lay outside the gene matches. CDR3 sequence (DNA): TGTGCCAGCAGCTTGAGGGCTAGCGGGAGAGTCGATGGGGAGCTGTTTTTT. This codes for CASSLRASGRVDGELFF.

This clonotype came up many times. The chain recombines TRBV28 with TRBJ2-7, with 7 bases that match TRBD2. V lost 6 bases, J lost 7 bases, and 12 bases stayed unmatched. The CDR3 spans 14 residues. Germline V gives CDR1 MDHEN, CDR2 SYDVKM. CDR3 sequence: CASRDARVGGEQYF. DNA of the CDR3: TGTGCCAGCAGGGACGCTAGGGTGGGAGGGGAGCAGTACTTC.

This clonotype was counted ten times or more. This rearrangement joins TRBV27 to TRBJ1-5; no reliable D call. Germline CDR1 MNHEY, CDR2 SMNVEV (reference sequence). CDR3 length: 14 amino acids. V was clipped by 7 bases and J by 5 bases, with 15 bases between them. CDR3 sequence reads: CASMFRVGYQPQHF. The CDR3 bases are TGTGCCAGCATGTTCCGGGTCGGCTATCAGCCCCAGCATTTT.

As for this clonotype: The junction shows a germline mismatch at one end, possibly a read error. This chain uses TRBV20-1 with TRBJ2-3, with 9 bases that match TRBD2. Germline V gives CDR1 DFQATT, CDR2 SNEGSKA (reference sequence). The CDR3 consists of 17 residues. This CDR3 is CCASSWQASGAGDTQYF. CDR3 nucleotide sequence: TGCTGTGCTAGTAGTTGGCAGGCTAGCGGGGCGGGGGATACGCAGTATTTT.

At least ten counts were recorded for this clonotype. This chain links TRBV18 with TRBJ2-7; D is uncertain. Germline V CDR1 and CDR2: KGHSH, LQKENI. The CDR3 spans 14 residues. Between the trimmed V and J ends, which lost 3 bases and 3 bases, there was a span of 12 bases. DNA for the CDR3: TGTGCCAGCTCACCTAGTGTGATTTTCTACGAGCAGTACTTC. Its protein is CASSPSVIFYEQYF.

This clonotype was observed at least ten times. The chain uses TRBV5-1 and TRBJ2-7; the D gene is possibly TRBD1 (6 bases). CDR3 length equals 13 residues. Trimming removed 7 bases from V and 2 bases from J, with 13 bases in between. Germline V CDR1 and CDR2: SGHRS, YFSETQ. The CDR3 nucleotides are TGCGCCAGCGCGACCGGGGACACCTACGAGCAGTACTTC. This sequence encodes CASATGDTYEQYF.

This clonotype was observed many times. This chain links TRBV7-8 with TRBJ2-7, with D tentatively TRBD1 (6 bases). This CDR3 region has 14 residues. Germline CDR1 is SGHVS and CDR2 is FQNEAQ. V shed 6 bases and J shed 2 bases, with 14 bases lying between them. CDR3 sequence reads: CASSLQGTTYEQYF. DNA for the CDR3: TGTGCCAGCAGTTTACAGGGTACGACCTACGAGCAGTACTTC.

This clonotype was counted at least ten times. The chain combines TRBV5-1 with TRBJ2-7, with D perhaps matching TRBD1 (7 bases). The CDR3 is 13 residues long. Trimming removed 3 bases from V and 4 bases from J, with 11 bases in between. The V gene's germline CDR1 is SGHRS and CDR2 YFSETQ. The CDR3 DNA reads TGCGCCAGCAGCTGGGGGGACAGATACGAGCAGTACTTC. Residues: CASSWGDRYEQYF.

This clonotype was seen a few times. The CDR3 DNA sequence: TGCGCCAGCAGTCCGGGTGGGGCCGGGCCGATCTCCTACGAGCAGTACTTC. It yields the protein CASSPGGAGPISYEQYF. The rearrangement uses TRBV23-1 and TRBJ2-7; D perhaps matches TRBD1 (5 bases). TRBV23-1 belongs to the ORF category, with a function that is uncertain. This CDR3 comprises 17 residues. Trimming shortened V by 4 bases and J by 0 bases, and 19 bases separated the two germline ends.

The chain carries TRBV18 and TRBJ2-5; TRBD1 matches at 8 bases. The CDR3 contains 18 residues. Germline-derived CDR1 and CDR2 are KGHSH and LQKENI. With 3 bases clipped from V and 4 bases from J, the junction kept 16 bases outside the gene matches. The DNA of the CDR3 is TGTGCCAGCTCACCCGGGTTGACCGGGACAGGCGAGGGAGAGACCCAGTACTTC. Translation gives CASSPGLTGTGEGETQYF.

This clonotype has a count of ten or more. The V gene is TRBV20-1, the J gene TRBJ2-1, with 15 bases aligning to TRBD2. Germline CDR1 reads DFQATT; CDR2 reads SNEGSKA (reference sequence). Germline trimming cut 6 bases from V and 1 base from J; bases unmatched to any gene: 4. This CDR3 is built from 16 residues. CDR3 coding DNA: TGCAGTGCCCCCGGGACTAGCGGGAGGTCCTACAATGAGCAGTTCTTC. Translating gives CSAPGTSGRSYNEQFF.

This clonotype was observed a few times. The chain links TRBV19 to TRBJ2-3, with a tentative D call TRBD1 (5 bases). The germline V gene has CDR1 LNHDA and CDR2 SQIVND (reference sequence). The V end was cut by 5 bases, the J end by 2 bases, with 17 bases between. The CDR3 loop spans 16 amino acids. The CDR3 loop reads CASSDRSQGPTDTQYF. CDR3 nucleotides: TGTGCCAGTAGTGATCGGTCGCAGGGCCCCACAGATACGCAGTATTTT.

Ten or more counts support this clonotype. This sequence joins TRBV20-1 and TRBJ2-7; 11 positions agree with TRBD2. Germline V gives CDR1 DFQATT, CDR2 SNEGSKA (reference sequence). V shed 3 bases and J 6 bases; nucleotides not matched to a gene: 10. CDR3 size: 15 residues. CDR3 loop: CSASAGLAGGGEQYF. DNA for the CDR3: TGCAGTGCTAGTGCGGGGCTAGCGGGAGGCGGCGAGCAGTACTTC.

With respect to this clonotype: A much larger clone differs by one base, so this may be a read error. The V call is TRBV29-1, the J call TRBJ2-7; D is undetermined. Per the germline V gene, CDR1 is SQVTM and CDR2 is ANQGSEA. This CDR3 is built from 12 residues. CDR3 in amino acids: CSVGVRSYERYF. CDR3 in DNA: TGCAGCGTTGGGGTGCGTTCCTACGAGCGGTACTTC.

In its sample, this clonotype was seen a few times. The chain combines TRBV25-1 with TRBJ1-2; 7 positions agree with TRBD1. With V trimmed by 3 bases and J by 7 bases, 5 bases remained unmatched. CDR1 is MGHDK and CDR2 is SYGVNS in the germline V gene. The CDR3 spans 13 residues. CDR3 loop: CASSDTGARGYTF. The CDR3 DNA reads as TGTGCCAGCAGTGATACAGGGGCCCGTGGCTACACCTTC.